This passage covers 30 T cell receptor beta chains from one sample sequenced in a study of tumor-infiltrating lymphocytes in primary liver carcinoma. Unsorted bulk tissue of roughly 18-32 mg yielded co-extracted RNA and DNA. From 400 to 550 ng total RNA, TCR beta cDNA was generated with a primer in the constant region. What produced the TCR beta libraries was three nested multiplex PCR rounds using slightly modified ARM-PCR. In the first two PCR rounds, TRBV1-TRBV30 forward primers were paired with a C-beta reverse primer, and each round lasted roughly 10 cycles. TCRdb reprocessed the multiplex PCR reads via MiXCR and lists one record per CDR3 protein. The sample holds fewer than 90,000 distinct CDR3 sequences, around 70% seen once. Material for sequencing was liver tumor tissue from sampling region 1. Stated subset: tumor region T1, superior pole. Receptor source: a man in his forties with primary liver carcinoma and hepatitis B virus infection.

On this clonotype itself: One junction end disagrees with the germline gene, perhaps due to a read error. The chain links TRBV20-1 to TRBJ2-5, with TRBD1 as a possible D gene (6 bases). This CDR3 is 13 amino acids long. Germline CDR1 reads DFQATT; CDR2 reads SNEGSKA (reference sequence). The CDR3 protein is CNARRTAQETQYF. For the CDR3, the DNA is TGCAATGCTAGGCGGACAGCTCAAGAGACCCAGTACTTC.

Remarks on this clonotype: At one end, the junction sequence differs from germline, possibly due to a read error. V usage is TRBV6-5 and J usage is TRBJ2-2; no definite D call. Germline-derived CDR1 and CDR2 are MNHEY and SVGAGI. The CDR3 spans 15 residues. In nucleotides, the CDR3 is TGTGCCAGTAGTTACTGTGACCTTGTCACCGGGGAGCTGTTTTTT. Protein: CASSYCDLVTGELFF.

The table lists this clonotype with many counts. A read error may produce the germline difference seen at one junction end. V gene TRBV29-1 combines with J gene TRBJ1-4; D remains ambiguous. Germline V gene data show CDR1 as SQVTM and CDR2 as ANQGSEA. The CDR3 spans 13 residues. CDR3 amino acids: CNVVGLAEEKLFF. CDR3 nucleotide sequence: TGCAACGTTGTTGGTCTTGCGGAAGAAAAACTGTTTTTT.

A few counts support this clonotype. The V call is TRBV7-6, the J call TRBJ2-3; no clear D. The CDR3 is made up of 14 amino acids. Germline CDR1 and CDR2: SGHVS and FNYEAQ. Deletions cut 3 bases from V and 3 bases from J, with 10 bases between. In DNA, the CDR3 is TGTGCCAGCAGCTTGGAGATTGGGACAGATACGCAGTATTTT. Its protein is CASSLEIGTDTQYF. The full variable domain, in which reference TRBV7-6 and TRBJ2-3 provide the parts outside the CDR3, is GAGVSQSPRYKVTKRGQDVALRCDPISGHVSLYWYRQALGQGPEFLTYFNYEAQQDKSGLPNDRFSAERPEGSISTLTIQRTEQRDSAMYRCASSLEIGTDTQYFGPGTRLTVL.

The chain links TRBV7-9 to TRBJ2-7, with TRBD2 matching over 9 bases. Germline lookup yields CDR1 SEHNR and CDR2 FQNEAQ (reference sequence). V shed 5 bases and J 13 bases; nucleotides not matched to a gene: 12. The CDR3 has 13 residues. CDR3 protein: CASSMGTSSWQYF. The DNA of the CDR3 is TGTGCCAGCAGCATGGGGACTAGCTCATGGCAATACTTC.

V and J are TRBV4-1 and TRBJ2-1; tentative D call: TRBD2 (6 bases). The length of the CDR3 is 14 residues. Germline lookup yields CDR1 MGHRA and CDR2 YSYEKL. V gave up 9 bases and J gave up 1 base, with 13 bases separating them. CDR3 region: CARSKEGSYNEQFF. The CDR3 DNA is TGCGCCAGAAGCAAGGAGGGGTCCTACAATGAGCAGTTCTTC.

This clonotype came up once. The CDR3 does not end in the conserved phenylalanine or tryptophan, so this is likely a read error. The genes are TRBV6-6 and TRBJ1-6; the D is unclear. Germline values: CDR1 MNHNY, CDR2 SVGAGI (reference sequence). This CDR3 spans 13 amino acids. The CDR3 DNA reads as TGTACGGGTCGGAGCTCCTATAATTCACCCCTCCACATT. It codes for CTGRSSYNSPLHI.

This clonotype was recorded at least ten times. The V and J genes are TRBV10-3 and TRBJ1-4; 10 bases fit TRBD1. Per the germline V gene, CDR1 is ENHRY and CDR2 is SYGVKD. The length of the CDR3 is 14 residues. Losses at the gene ends were 3 bases for V and 6 bases for J; bases not matched to a gene: 1. Here the CDR3 reads CAISDGTGDEKLFF. The CDR3 DNA sequence: TGTGCCATCAGTGATGGGACAGGGGATGAAAAACTGTTTTTT.

In regard to this clonotype: Its ends do not fully match the called genes, so a read error is possible. This chain uses TRBV29-1 with TRBJ2-1, with 9 bases that match TRBD2. Germline CDR1 SQVTM, CDR2 ANQGSEA. The CDR3 length is 14 residues. The chain's CDR3 is CSVPSGVVYSELFF. CDR3 nucleotide sequence: TGCAGCGTCCCTAGCGGGGTGGTCTACAGTGAGCTGTTCTTC.

Worth noting for this clonotype: Germline and junction disagree at one end, which may indicate a read error. V usage is TRBV5-4 and J usage is TRBJ2-7, with 10 nucleotides matching TRBD1. CDR1 and CDR2 (germline): SGHNT, YYREEE (reference sequence). The CDR3 runs 15 residues. CDR3 in amino acids: CTSSHTGTGAYEQYF. The CDR3 region has the DNA TGTACCAGCAGCCATACCGGGACAGGGGCCTATGAGCAGTACTTC.

About this clonotype itself: A much larger clone is a single base away; this may be a read error. This chain connects TRBV5-1 to TRBJ2-2, with D possibly matching TRBD1 (6 bases). Germline CDR1 and CDR2: SGHRS and YFSETQ. This CDR3 contains 15 residues. CDR3 nucleotide sequence: TGCGCCAGCAGCCTCCGGGCAGGGGACACCGGGAAGCTGTTTTTT. Protein sequence: CASSLRAGDTGKLFF.

Note on this clonotype: The junction departs from germline at one end; a sequencing error may be responsible. This chain uses TRBV10-1 with TRBJ2-5; 10 bases line up with TRBD2. The germline V gene encodes CDR1 WNHNN and CDR2 SYGVQD (reference sequence). This CDR3 spans 16 amino acids. DNA for the CDR3: TGCGCCAGCGGTGAGTCTAGCGGGAGAGGTCTAGAGACCCAGTACTTC. This gives the protein CASGESSGRGLETQYF.

Turning to this clonotype: A read error may be the cause here, since a much bigger clone is one base away. The CDR3 bases are TGTGCCAGCAGTCTCCACACCGGCCAAGAGACCCAGTACTTC. This sequence encodes CASSLHTGQETQYF. The chain is built from TRBV25-1 and TRBJ2-5; unclear D gene. Looked up from germline, CDR1 is MGHDK and CDR2 is SYGVNS. Deletions cut 5 bases from V and 1 base from J, with 11 bases between. CDR3 size: 14 residues.

A note on this clonotype: The CDR3 end shows no conserved phenylalanine or tryptophan, and so a read error is likely. This chain joins TRBV11-2 and TRBJ2-7; a weak D match, TRBD2 (5 bases). This CDR3 has 15 residues. Per the germline V gene, CDR1 is SGHAT and CDR2 is FQNNGV. The CDR3: CASGLSVGISYEQYY. The CDR3 DNA sequence: TGTGCAAGCGGCCTATCTGTGGGAATATCCTACGAGCAGTACTAC.

This clonotype was seen a handful of times. This sequence joins TRBV2 and TRBJ2-5, with D unclear. Deletions cut 3 bases from V and 1 base from J, with 9 bases between. The CDR3 length is 14 residues. Germline CDR1 SNHLY, CDR2 FYNNEI. In DNA, the CDR3 is TGTGCCAGCAGTGACAGGACCACCCAAGAGACCCAGTACTTC. This encodes CASSDRTTQETQYF.

This clonotype was observed a few times. V usage is TRBV10-3 and J usage is TRBJ1-6, with 9 bases identical to TRBD1. Per germline, CDR1 ENHRY and CDR2 SYGVKD. There are 14 residues in the CDR3. V trimming: 6 bases; J trimming: 10 bases; junction bases outside the gene matches: 7. The chain's CDR3 is CAISRDRGGSPLHF. The DNA for the CDR3 is TGTGCCATCAGCCGCGACAGGGGGGGATCACCCCTCCACTTT.

Points on this clonotype: An end of the junction differs from the germline gene, which may be a read error. This chain joins TRBV10-3 and TRBJ2-2; possibly TRBD1 for D (7 bases). Germline loops: CDR1 ENHRY, CDR2 SYGVKD. CDR3 length: 16 amino acids. The chain's CDR3 is CAISVGGTANTGGLFF. The CDR3, as DNA: TGTGCCATCAGTGTCGGCGGGACAGCAAACACCGGGGGGCTGTTTTTT.

The gene calls are TRBV4-1 and TRBJ2-2; 8 bases are shared with TRBD2. CDR1 and CDR2 from the germline V gene are MGHRA and YSYEKL. There are 16 residues in the CDR3. The trim removed 9 bases at V and 6 bases at J, leaving 15 bases unmatched. Here the CDR3 DNA reads TGCGCCAGTAGCAAGACTCCGGGACTAGAGCCCGGGGAGCTGTTTTTT. It specifies CASSKTPGLEPGELFF.

This clonotype was found once. This clone may be a read error of a much larger clone one base away. The chain uses TRBV20-1 and TRBJ1-4; D is perhaps TRBD1 (5 bases). Trimming removed 7 bases from V and 8 bases from J, with 17 bases in between. The CDR3 is made up of 13 amino acids. Germline V CDR1 and CDR2: DFQATT, SNEGSKA (reference sequence). DNA for the CDR3: TGCAGTGTTAGGGGTGATCAAGTCGAAAAACTGTTTTTT. This sequence encodes CSVRGDQVEKLFF.

A single count supports this clonotype. The V gene is TRBV5-6, the J gene TRBJ2-1; D is perhaps TRBD1 or TRBD2 (5 bases each). Trimming stripped 6 bases from V and 2 bases from J, with 18 bases between. The CDR3 runs to 16 residues. Germline CDR1 reads SGHDT; CDR2 reads YYEEEE. As DNA, the CDR3 is TGTGCCAGCAACCCTCCGGGGACCAGAACCTACAATGAGCAGTTCTTC. It codes for CASNPPGTRTYNEQFF.

This clonotype was recorded once. The genes are TRBV5-4 and TRBJ2-7, with D possibly TRBD2 on 6 matching bases. Germline assignment: CDR1 SGHNT and CDR2 YYREEE (reference sequence). V lost 5 bases to trimming and J lost 5 bases, with 17 bases between them. The length of the CDR3 is 14 residues. The CDR3 DNA reads TGTGCCAGCAGGCCGGGACTCCGTTTCCACGAGCAGTACTTC. Encoded protein: CASRPGLRFHEQYF.

Regarding this clonotype: A much larger clone differs by one base, so this may be a read error. This chain connects TRBV28 to TRBJ2-3, with D uncertain. The CDR3 covers 12 residues. Germline values: CDR1 MDHEN, CDR2 SYDVKM. Trimming pared 2 bases from V and 5 bases from J, leaving 5 bases between. The CDR3 sequence is CASSLQVDTQYF. In nucleotides, the CDR3 is TGTGCCAGCAGTTTACAAGTAGATACGCAGTATTTT.

This clonotype was picked up a small number of times. Here the CDR3 omits its conserved ending phenylalanine or tryptophan, so a read error is the likely source. The rearrangement joins TRBV15 to TRBJ2-4, with D unresolved. The germline V gene has CDR1 LNHNV and CDR2 YYDKDF (reference sequence). This CDR3 spans 11 amino acids. V was shortened by 6 bases and J by 5 bases, with 5 bases between the two germline ends. CDR3 coding DNA: TGTGCCACCAGTACAGAAAACATTCAGTACTCC. It translates to CATSTENIQYS.

In the case of this clonotype: A much larger clone differs by one base, so this may be a read error. This is likely a read error, given that the CDR3 carries no conserved phenylalanine or tryptophan at its end. V gene TRBV7-9 combines with J gene TRBJ1-1; D might be TRBD1 (5 bases). CDR1 and CDR2 from the germline V gene are SEHNR and FQNEAQ (reference sequence). The CDR3 runs to 13 residues. V dropped 3 bases and J dropped 7 bases, with 12 bases sitting between them. The CDR3 sequence: CASSLGPGGEAFY. Written as DNA, the CDR3 is TGTGCCAGCAGCTTGGGCCCTGGGGGTGAAGCTTTCTAT.

With regard to this clonotype: This CDR3 fails to terminate in the conserved phenylalanine or tryptophan, so it likely reflects a read error. V and J are TRBV29-1 and TRBJ1-2, with D maybe TRBD1 (5 bases). This CDR3 is 13 amino acids long. Per germline, CDR1 SQVTM and CDR2 ANQGSEA. DNA for the CDR3: TGCAGTGTTGTTGACAGCAAAATCTATGGCTACACCTCC. Amino acid sequence: CSVVDSKIYGYTS.

With regard to this clonotype: Lacking the conserved final phenylalanine or tryptophan, this CDR3 likely reflects a read error. No DNA is shown, since the ends of the CDR3 on it are uncertain; the CDR3 is the one TCRdb lists. This sequence joins TRBV28 and TRBJ1-2. Germline V gene data show CDR1 as MDHEN and CDR2 as SYDVKM. The CDR3 spans 12 amino acids, including both terminal residues. CDR3 region: CASADSNYGYTI.

The chain recombines TRBV11-1 with TRBJ2-1, with 12 bases aligning to TRBD2. V dropped 9 bases and J dropped 5; count of bases not matched to a gene: 14. Germline V gene lookup returns CDR1 SGHAT and CDR2 FQDESV (reference sequence). This CDR3 has 17 residues. CDR3 loop: CARSLELAGGIDNEQFF. CDR3 coding DNA: TGTGCCAGAAGCCTGGAACTAGCGGGAGGAATTGACAATGAGCAGTTCTTC. Together with reference TRBV11-1 and TRBJ2-1, the CDR3 gives the full variable domain: EAEVAQSPRYKITEKSQAVAFWCDPISGHATLYWYRQILGQGPELLVQFQDESVVDDSQLPKDRFSAERLKGVDSTLKIQPAELGDSAMYLCARSLELAGGIDNEQFFGPGTRLTVL.

Notes on this clonotype: A much bigger clone sits one base away, suggesting this may be a read error. The chain couples TRBV5-1 to TRBJ2-2, with TRBD2 matching over 7 bases. The CDR3 sequence is 18 residues long. Germline V gene data show CDR1 as SGHRS and CDR2 as YFSETQ. V was clipped by 4 bases and J by 5 bases; unmatched bases: 17. In nucleotides, the CDR3 is TGCGCCAGCAGCCCCAGGCGGTTTAGCGGGTGTGAAACCGGGGAGCTGTTTTTT. Its protein is CASSPRRFSGCETGELFF.

This clonotype was counted a single time. One junction end does not reproduce the germline sequence, and a read error may be involved. This CDR3 reads CASSFPRLPGEPDNEQFF. The CDR3 nucleotides are TGTGCCAGTAGCTTTCCTCGACTACCGGGAGAACCCGACAATGAGCAGTTCTTC. The chain is built from TRBV11-2 and TRBJ2-1; D perhaps matches TRBD2 (6 bases). The CDR3 has 18 residues. Germline V lookup: CDR1 SGHAT, CDR2 FQNNGV.

On this clonotype itself: The conserved phenylalanine or tryptophan is not found at the CDR3 terminus, so this likely reflects a read error. The chain employs TRBV12-3 or TRBV12-4 and TRBJ2-7; D unclear. The CDR3 totals 14 residues. This chain's CDR3 is CASSPDHNSHEQYL. The CDR3 bases are TGTGCCAGCAGTCCCGACCATAACTCCCACGAGCAGTACCTC.